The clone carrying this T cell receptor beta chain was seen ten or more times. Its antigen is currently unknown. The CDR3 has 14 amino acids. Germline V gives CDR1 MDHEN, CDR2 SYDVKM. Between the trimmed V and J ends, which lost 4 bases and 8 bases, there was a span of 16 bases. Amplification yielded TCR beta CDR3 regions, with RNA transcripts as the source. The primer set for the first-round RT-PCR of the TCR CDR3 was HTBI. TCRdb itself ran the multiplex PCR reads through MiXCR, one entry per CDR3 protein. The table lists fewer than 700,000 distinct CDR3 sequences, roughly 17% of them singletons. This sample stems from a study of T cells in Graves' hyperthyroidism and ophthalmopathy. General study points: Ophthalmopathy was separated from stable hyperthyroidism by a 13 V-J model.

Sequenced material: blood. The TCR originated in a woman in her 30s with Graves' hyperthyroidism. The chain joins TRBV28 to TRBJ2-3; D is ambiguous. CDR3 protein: CASSSGFFIGTQYF. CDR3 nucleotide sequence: TGTGCCAGCAGTTCTGGGTTCTTTATCGGTACGCAGTATTTT.